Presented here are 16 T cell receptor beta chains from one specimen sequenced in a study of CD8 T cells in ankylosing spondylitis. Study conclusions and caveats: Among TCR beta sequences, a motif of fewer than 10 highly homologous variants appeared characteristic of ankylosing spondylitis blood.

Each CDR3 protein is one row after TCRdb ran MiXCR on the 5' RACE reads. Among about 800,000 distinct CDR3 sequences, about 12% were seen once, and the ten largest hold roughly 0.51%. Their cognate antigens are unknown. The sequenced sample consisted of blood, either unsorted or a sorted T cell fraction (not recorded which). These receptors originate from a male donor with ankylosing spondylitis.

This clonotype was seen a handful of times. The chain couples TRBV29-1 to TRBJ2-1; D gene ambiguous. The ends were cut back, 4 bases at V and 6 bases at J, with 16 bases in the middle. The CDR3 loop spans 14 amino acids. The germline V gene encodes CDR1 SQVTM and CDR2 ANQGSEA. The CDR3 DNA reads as TGCAGCGTTGCGGGTCCTCTGCTTGGCAATGAGCAGTTCTTC. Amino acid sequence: CSVAGPLLGNEQFF.

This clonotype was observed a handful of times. The CDR3 reads CSVDLLKETQYF. The CDR3 DNA reads TGCAGCGTTGACCTGCTAAAAGAGACCCAGTACTTC. The chain has TRBV29-1 and TRBJ2-5; no firm D call. V lost 3 bases and J 3 bases, leaving 8 bases between the germline ends. Germline values: CDR1 SQVTM, CDR2 ANQGSEA. The CDR3 is 12 amino acids.

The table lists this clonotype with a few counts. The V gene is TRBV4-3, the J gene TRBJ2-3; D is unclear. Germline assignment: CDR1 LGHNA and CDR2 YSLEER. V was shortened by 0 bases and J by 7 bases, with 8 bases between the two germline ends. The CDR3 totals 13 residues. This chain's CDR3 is CASSQDIGNTQYF. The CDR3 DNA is TGCGCCAGCAGCCAAGATATTGGGAATACGCAGTATTTT.

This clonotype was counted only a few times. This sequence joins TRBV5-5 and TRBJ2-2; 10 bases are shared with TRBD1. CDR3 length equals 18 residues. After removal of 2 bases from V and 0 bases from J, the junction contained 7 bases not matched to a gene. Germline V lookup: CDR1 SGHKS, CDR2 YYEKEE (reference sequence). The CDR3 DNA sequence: TGTGCCAGCAGCTTTATTTGGGGACAGGGGACGAACACCGGGGAGCTGTTTTTT. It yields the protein CASSFIWGQGTNTGELFF.

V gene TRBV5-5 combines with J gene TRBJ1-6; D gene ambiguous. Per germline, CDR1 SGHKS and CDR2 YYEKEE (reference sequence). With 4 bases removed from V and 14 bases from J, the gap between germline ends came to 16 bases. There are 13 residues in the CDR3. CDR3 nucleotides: TGTGCCAGCAGCGGCGTCATCTTTTCGGCCCTCCACTTT. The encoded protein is CASSGVIFSALHF.

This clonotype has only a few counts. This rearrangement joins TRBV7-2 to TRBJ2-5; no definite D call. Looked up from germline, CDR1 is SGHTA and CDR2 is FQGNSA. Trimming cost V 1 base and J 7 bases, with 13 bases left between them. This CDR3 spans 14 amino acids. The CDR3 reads CASSLDTVPGTQYF. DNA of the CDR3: TGTGCCAGCAGCTTAGACACGGTTCCGGGGACCCAGTACTTC.

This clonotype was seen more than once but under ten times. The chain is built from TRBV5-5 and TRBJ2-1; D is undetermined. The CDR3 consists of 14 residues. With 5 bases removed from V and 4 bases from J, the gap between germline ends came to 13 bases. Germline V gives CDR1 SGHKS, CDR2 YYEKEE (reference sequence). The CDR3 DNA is TGTGCCAGCAGGTATAGGGCCGATTACAATGAGCAGTTCTTC. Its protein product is CASRYRADYNEQFF.

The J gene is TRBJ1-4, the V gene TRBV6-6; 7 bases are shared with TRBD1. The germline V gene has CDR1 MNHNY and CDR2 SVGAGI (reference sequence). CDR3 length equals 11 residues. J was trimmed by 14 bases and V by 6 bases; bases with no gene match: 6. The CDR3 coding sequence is TGTGCCAGCAGCAACCAGGGACAGCTGTTTTTT. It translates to CASSNQGQLFF.

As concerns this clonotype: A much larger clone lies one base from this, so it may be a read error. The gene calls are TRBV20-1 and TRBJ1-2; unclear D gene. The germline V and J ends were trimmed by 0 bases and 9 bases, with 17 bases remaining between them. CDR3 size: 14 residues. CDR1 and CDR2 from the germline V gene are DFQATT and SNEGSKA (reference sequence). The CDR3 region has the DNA TGCAGTGCTAGAGATGGGTGGGCAGGTAATAGCTACACCTTC. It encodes CSARDGWAGNSYTF.

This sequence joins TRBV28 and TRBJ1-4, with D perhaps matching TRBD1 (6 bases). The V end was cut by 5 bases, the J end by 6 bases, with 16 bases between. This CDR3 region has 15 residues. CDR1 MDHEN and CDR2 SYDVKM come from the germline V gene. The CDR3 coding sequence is TGTGCCAGCAGTCCCGGGGGGCTGAGGGATGAAAAACTGTTTTTT. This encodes CASSPGGLRDEKLFF.

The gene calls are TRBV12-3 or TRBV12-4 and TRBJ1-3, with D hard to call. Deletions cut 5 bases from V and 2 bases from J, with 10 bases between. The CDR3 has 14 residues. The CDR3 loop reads CASSPPGTGNTIYF. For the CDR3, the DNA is TGTGCCAGCAGTCCGCCCGGAACTGGAAACACCATATATTTT.

CDR3 in amino acids: CASSLDGFSTDTQYF. The CDR3 DNA reads TGTGCCAGCAGCTTAGATGGTTTCAGCACAGATACGCAGTATTTT. The chain is built from TRBV7-6 and TRBJ2-3; the D is unclear. The germline gives CDR1 SGHVS, CDR2 FNYEAQ. V lost 1 base, J lost 0 bases, and 8 bases lay in between. The CDR3 is made up of 15 amino acids.

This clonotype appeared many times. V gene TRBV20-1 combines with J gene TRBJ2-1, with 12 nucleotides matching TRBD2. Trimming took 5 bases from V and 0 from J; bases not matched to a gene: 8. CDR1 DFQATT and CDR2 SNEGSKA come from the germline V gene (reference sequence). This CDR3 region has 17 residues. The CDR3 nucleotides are TGCAGTGCTCGCACTAGCGGGGGGACTATCTCCTACAATGAGCAGTTCTTC. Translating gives CSARTSGGTISYNEQFF.

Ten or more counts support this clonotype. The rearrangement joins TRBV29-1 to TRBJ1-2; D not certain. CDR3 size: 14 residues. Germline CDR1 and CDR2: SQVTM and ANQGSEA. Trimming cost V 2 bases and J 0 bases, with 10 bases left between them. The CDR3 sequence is CSVEKSGANYGYTF. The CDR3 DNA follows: TGCAGCGTTGAAAAGTCAGGAGCTAACTATGGCTACACCTTC.

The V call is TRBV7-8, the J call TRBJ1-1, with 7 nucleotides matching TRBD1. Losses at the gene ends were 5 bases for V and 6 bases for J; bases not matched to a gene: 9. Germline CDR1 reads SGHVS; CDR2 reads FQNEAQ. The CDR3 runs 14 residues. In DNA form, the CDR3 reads TGTGCCAGCAGCCCACAGGGGTCGGGGGCTGAAGCTTTCTTT. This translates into CASSPQGSGAEAFF.

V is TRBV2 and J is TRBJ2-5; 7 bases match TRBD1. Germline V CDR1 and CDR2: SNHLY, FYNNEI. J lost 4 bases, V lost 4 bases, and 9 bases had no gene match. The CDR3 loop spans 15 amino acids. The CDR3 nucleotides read TGTGCCAGCAGTGTTGTAGGAAGGGGGCTAGAGACCCAGTACTTC. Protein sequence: CASSVVGRGLETQYF.